One sample yielded the 9 T cell receptor beta chains listed below, sequenced in a study of T cell responses to AZD1222 COVID-19 vaccine. Libraries were prepared by immunoSEQ multiplex PCR; TCRdb keeps only in-frame clonotypes and omits some of them. The table has 90,000 to 120,000 clones, roughly 90% seen once. Sequences were derived from peripheral blood, sampled on day 0 of AZD1222 vaccination. The receptors were gathered from an adult in good health.

The gene calls are TRBV2 and TRBJ1-2, with D maybe TRBD1 (5 bases). CDR3 size: 13 residues. CDR1 SNHLY and CDR2 FYNNEI come from the germline V gene. V dropped 2 bases and J dropped 7 bases, with 11 bases sitting between them. CDR3 sequence: CASSEPGQIGYTF. For the CDR3, the DNA is TGTGCCAGCAGTGAACCAGGGCAGATTGGCTACACCTTC. The variable domain in full, with the rest retrieved from reference TRBV2 and TRBJ1-2, is EPEVTQTPSHQVTQMGQEVILRCVPISNHLYFYWYRQILGQKVEFLVSFYNNEISEKSEIFDDQFSVERPDGSNFTLKIRSTKLEDSAMYFCASSEPGQIGYTFGSGTRLTVV.

This clone was seen a handful of times. The chain uses TRBV7-2 and TRBJ1-3; maybe TRBD1 (5 bases). Germline CDR1 is SGHTA and CDR2 is FQGNSA. The CDR3 contains 18 residues. V gave up 1 base and J gave up 0 bases, with 16 bases separating them. As DNA, the CDR3 is TGTGCCAGCAGCTTAGGGGGGTTGAGTAGGGCCTCTGGAAACACCATATATTTT. Encoded protein: CASSLGGLSRASGNTIYF.

The chain carries TRBV30 and TRBJ1-1, with TRBD1 matching 8 bases. Per germline, CDR1 GTSNPN and CDR2 SVGIG (reference sequence). The CDR3 extends over 11 amino acids. With 8 bases clipped from V and 7 bases from J, the junction kept 6 bases outside the gene matches. The CDR3: CAGGQAGEAFF. CDR3 DNA: TGTGCCGGGGGACAGGCGGGTGAAGCTTTCTTT.

V is TRBV6-5 and J is TRBJ1-1; 7 bases fit TRBD1. The CDR3 length is 15 residues. Germline loops: CDR1 MNHEY, CDR2 SVGAGI. V was pared by 4 bases and J by 3 bases, with 8 bases of the junction left unmatched. The CDR3 nucleotides read TGTGCCAGCAGTTTCGACAGGGCGCGAGACACTGAAGCTTTCTTT. Translation: CASSFDRARDTEAFF.

Regarding this clone: At one boundary the junction diverges from the germline segment, which might be a read error. The rearrangement uses TRBV19 and TRBJ1-2, with no clear D. The CDR3 extends over 13 amino acids. Germline V gives CDR1 LNHDA, CDR2 SQIVND (reference sequence). CDR3 amino acids: CASSIQSNYGYTF. The DNA for the CDR3 is TGTGCCAGTAGTATTCAGTCTAACTATGGCTACACTTTC.

The gene calls are TRBV19 and TRBJ1-1; a weak D match, TRBD1 (5 bases). CDR3 size: 15 residues. Trimming shortened V by 3 bases and J by 1 base, and 12 bases separated the two germline ends. Germline CDR1 LNHDA, CDR2 SQIVND (reference sequence). The DNA for the CDR3 is TGTGCCAGTAGTATGGTCGGGGGAGGGAACACTGAAGCTTTCTTT. This codes for CASSMVGGGNTEAFF.

This sequence joins TRBV19 and TRBJ2-7; 11 bases map to TRBD2. V gave up 2 bases and J gave up 0 bases; unmatched junction bases: 9. The CDR3 contains 18 residues. Germline values: CDR1 LNHDA, CDR2 SQIVND (reference sequence). CDR3: CASSIRGTSGPSSYEQYF. In DNA, the CDR3 is TGTGCCAGTAGTATAAGGGGGACTAGCGGCCCGAGCTCCTACGAGCAGTACTTC.

The gene calls are TRBV27 and TRBJ1-4; tentatively, D is TRBD1 (6 bases). CDR1 MNHEY and CDR2 SMNVEV come from the germline V gene (reference sequence). This CDR3 is built from 14 residues. Deletions cut 4 bases from V and 14 bases from J, with 20 bases between. CDR3 protein: CASSWGGAKSDLFF. DNA for the CDR3: TGTGCCAGCAGTTGGGGGGGGGCCAAGAGCGACCTGTTTTTT.

The sample holds one count of this clone. The J gene is TRBJ1-6, the V gene TRBV6-5; D unclear. With 6 bases removed from V and 10 bases from J, the gap between germline ends came to 16 bases. The germline V gene encodes CDR1 MNHEY and CDR2 SVGAGI. This CDR3 is built from 14 residues. The CDR3 sequence is CASRQNEGGSPLHF. CDR3 nucleotides: TGTGCCAGCAGACAGAACGAGGGTGGATCACCCCTCCACTTT.